A selection of T cell receptor beta chains follows, all from one sample in a study of cytomegalovirus exposure and HLA in healthy donors. The repertoire was sequenced with immunoSEQ multiplex PCR; TCRdb's copy has only in-frame clones and lacks some. The data contain some 100,000 clones, over 70% of them seen just once; the ten biggest clones take up about 1.2%. Sequencing was done on a sample of PBMCs. These receptors came from a girl aged 2-10 years in good health and CMV-seropositive. Both conserved end residues are trimmed from each CDR3.

TRBV5-1,TRBJ2-1,ASSVGTLLYNEQF
TRBV28,TRBJ1-5,ASSLGGRENQPQH
TRBV30,TRBJ2-1,AWSVPLAGVYEQF
TRBV6-1,TRBJ1-2,ASIAVHIFNYGYT
TRBV2,TRBJ2-1,ASSPIGQGKREVQF
TRBV6-5,TRBJ2-2,ASRRDGNTGELF
TRBV28,TRBJ2-4,ASSLYNIGGNLAKNIQY
TRBV6-6,TRBJ2-7,ASTLAGTYEQY
TRBV29-1,TRBJ2-7,SATGSGGQY
TRBV7-9,TRBJ1-2,ASSFGGRDVHGYT
TRBV13,TRBJ2-1,ASTGLGYNEQF
TRBV28,TRBJ2-7,ATTTGFSYEQY
TRBV5-5,TRBJ1-4,ASSINTGTGGEKLF
TRBV30,TRBJ2-7,AWNRGPSGIAEQY
TRBV28,TRBJ2-7,ASSSPAAGETYEQY
TRBV7-6,TRBJ2-1,ASSRGQGVSYNEQF
TRBV28,TRBJ2-7,ASRMTSGVSYEQY
TRBV6-5,TRBJ1-2,ASSRGQSPNYGYT
TRBV30,TRBJ1-1,AWSARSGLANTEAF
TRBV6-5,TRBJ1-2,ASSRGQGNGYT
TRBV7-8,TRBJ1-4,ASSSPSWGGKLF
TRBV30,TRBJ1-5,AWSVWSGGSNQPQH
TRBV30,TRBJ2-7,AWSTGTGGREQY
TRBV13,TRBJ1-1,ASSLDRVDTEAF
TRBV6-6,TRBJ2-7,ASSYSRRTSASEQY
TRBV29-1,TRBJ1-1,SLVGQGNTEAF
TRBV5-4,TRBJ2-2,AVTGVNTGELF
TRBV7-9,TRBJ2-2,ASSSWRGGDTGELF
TRBV7-2,TRBJ2-5,ASSQIPGTGETQY
TRBV7-9,TRBJ1-5,ASSFTPNSSNQPQH
TRBV7-4,TRBJ1-3,ASSSGQHSGNTIY
TRBV5-1,TRBJ2-5,ASSPMYGGGETQY
TRBV4-1,TRBJ1-5,ASSQDSVSGGFNQPQH
TRBV7-9,TRBJ2-1,ASSIPPSGKTSEQF
TRBV7-8,TRBJ2-3,ASSLEGKRDTQY
TRBV19,TRBJ2-2,ASSMGRLATGELF
TRBV9,TRBJ1-1,ASSVVGGYNTEAF
TRBV6-6,TRBJ1-1,ASGLDPSFTVEAF
TRBV6-5,TRBJ2-7,ASIGAGPYEQY
TRBV15,TRBJ2-5,ATSRVILGGETQY
TRBV28,TRBJ1-5,ASNKGQINQPQH
TRBV27,TRBJ2-7,ASSLKPWLAEVEQY
TRBV7-2,TRBJ1-1,ASSLGTGNTEAF
TRBV6-5,TRBJ2-1,ASRVGGSSVGEQF
TRBV19,TRBJ2-5,ASSSPRETQY
TRBV28,TRBJ2-1,ASSLSSGVYNEQF
TRBV29-1,TRBJ2-1,SVEDYETELGAYYNEQF
TRBV6-5,TRBJ2-5,ASSPLSGVGETQY
TRBV29-1,TRBJ2-7,SVEVGTHSSYEQY
TRBV7-8,TRBJ2-7,ASSLVRELLGQY
TRBV7-9,TRBJ2-7,ASNSAASGGPYEQY
TRBV7-2,TRBJ2-5,ASSLRLAGETQY
TRBV29-1,TRBJ2-1,SVEFRWAQF